What follows describes a single T cell receptor beta chain. The record originates from a study of T cells in localized non-small cell lung cancer. The repertoire was sequenced with immunoSEQ multiplex PCR; TCRdb's copy has only in-frame clones and lacks some. The sample has under 50,000 clones, 81% seen once; the top ten hold under 20%. Germline V lookup: CDR1 SGHRS, CDR2 YFSETQ. The CDR3 totals 14 residues. Trimming cost V 0 bases and J 4 bases, with 11 bases left between them. The receptor's source is a man aged 35-75 years with stage III lung adenocarcinoma. This chain uses TRBV5-1 with TRBJ2-7; maybe TRBD1 (7 bases). Sequencing was performed on peripheral blood mononuclear cells, taken before any cancer treatment. The CDR3 loop reads CASSLVAGGYEQYF. The CDR3 DNA sequence: TGCGCCAGCAGCTTGGTGGCAGGGGGGTACGAGCAGTACTTC.